This T cell receptor (beta chain) was sequenced during a study of blood T cell repertoires in COVID-19. CDR3 length equals 14 residues. Trimming cost V 5 bases and J 3 bases; bases outside gene matches: 5. Germline V gives CDR1 LNHDA, CDR2 SQIVND (reference sequence). Cohort placement rested on clinical history that participants reported themselves. Original processing notes: Amplification of reference gene primers was used by the study to estimate nucleated cell counts. Sequencing was performed with immunoSEQ multiplex PCR; in TCRdb, only in-frame clones are kept and a portion is missing. That table furnishes V, J and clone size, whereas the DNA furnished D and trimming. The sample shows 150,000 to 200,000 clones, 88% of them seen only once.

This clonotype was obtained from a woman younger than 35 who had recovered from COVID-19. This chain uses TRBV19 with TRBJ2-7, with 9 bases identical to TRBD1. Specimen: PBMCs or T cells enriched from blood (not recorded which). This chain's CDR3 is CASSAGTGNYEQYF. The CDR3 DNA reads as TGTGCCAGTAGTGCCGGGACAGGGAACTACGAGCAGTACTTC.